This entry is about one T cell receptor (beta chain). Its antigen is not identified. This specimen comes from a study of vaccination effects on CD4 cells after COVID-19. Study-wide context: The second dose preceded post-vaccine samples by a median of 72 days. The study's findings and limits: New vaccine-induced clones made up most post-vaccine spike-reactive clones in convalescents. Marked clonal contraction was seen late after vaccination (in both infection- and vaccine-induced clones).

TCRdb keeps only in-frame clones here, not all; method: immunoSEQ multiplex PCR. The sample has 11,000 to 15,000 clones, about three quarters seen once. Before sequencing took place, the ViraFEST assay used viral peptide pools to expand antigen-specific CD4+ T cells. Subsequent to roughly 9 days of culture, CD4+ T cells were isolated. Between March and December 2020, the person had a SARS-CoV-2 infection that PCR confirmed. Each participant was given two doses of one vaccine (BNT162b2 or mRNA-1273). Cultures received IL-2 medium that replaced half the medium on days 3 and 7. Sequences were derived from CD4+ T cells from PBMCs cultured with HCoV-NL63 spike peptides, sampled after COVID-19 vaccination. The source of this sequence is a human donor who had a prior SARS-CoV-2 infection.

Here the CDR3 DNA reads TGCGCCAGCAGCGTGACACCTCAAAGCTCCTATAATTCACCCCTCCACTTT. Residues: CASSVTPQSSYNSPLHF. This rearrangement joins TRBV5-1 to TRBJ1-6; D uncertain. Germline assignment: CDR1 SGHRS and CDR2 YFSETQ. With 4 bases removed from V and 0 bases from J, the gap between germline ends came to 14 bases. The CDR3 consists of 17 residues.